The 32 T cell receptor beta chains listed next were all sequenced from one sample in a study of T-cell reconstitution after alpha-beta-depleted transplantation in children. TCRbeta library preparation incorporated unique molecular identifiers. TCRdb reprocessed the PCR reads via MiXCR and lists one record per CDR3 protein. The sample lists about 500,000 distinct CDR3 sequences, approximately 32% occurring once. The sample consisted of PBMCs from the stem cell graft donor, taken from the stem cell graft. The source of these receptors is a human donor who donated a stem cell graft to a child with aplastic anemia.

The CDR3 nucleotides read TGTGCTAGTGGTTTGGTCTTAGGGGGGCTGAACACTGAAGCTTTCTTT. It specifies CASGLVLGGLNTEAFF. The chain combines TRBV12-5 with TRBJ1-1, with D perhaps TRBD1 (6 bases). The V gene lost 0 bases and the J gene lost 0 bases, with 11 bases spanning the gap. CDR3 length: 16 residues. Germline V gene sequence: CDR1 LGHNT, CDR2 FRNRAP.

The V call is TRBV27, the J call TRBJ1-1; the match to TRBD1 covers 10 bases. Germline V gives CDR1 MNHEY, CDR2 SMNVEV (reference sequence). This CDR3 contains 15 residues. After removal of 5 bases from V and 6 bases from J, the junction contained 9 bases not matched to a gene. The CDR3 nucleotides are TGTGCCAGCAGTAAAACCGGGACAGGGGAGGCTGAAGCTTTCTTT. It is translated as CASSKTGTGEAEAFF.

This clonotype was seen a handful of times. The CDR3: CASSLVRASGDEKLFF. The CDR3 bases are TGTGCCAGCAGTTTAGTCAGGGCCTCCGGGGATGAAAAACTGTTTTTT. V and J are TRBV12-3 or TRBV12-4 and TRBJ1-4; D is perhaps TRBD1 (5 bases). V was clipped by 1 base and J by 6 bases, with 15 bases between them. The CDR3 sequence is 16 residues long.

V is TRBV7-2 and J is TRBJ2-7, with a possible D match to TRBD2 (6 bases). V lost 6 bases, J lost 6 bases, and 15 bases lay in between. The CDR3 sequence is 13 residues long. Germline-derived CDR1 and CDR2 are SGHTA and FQGNSA. The CDR3, as DNA: TGTGCCAGCAGTTCGGGACTCTACTCCGAGCAGTACTTC. Translated, it gives CASSSGLYSEQYF.

The chain uses TRBV6-2 or TRBV6-3 and TRBJ2-3; 12 nucleotides align to TRBD2. V shed 5 bases, J shed 1 base, and the junction held 7 bases outside the gene matches. The CDR3 sequence is 17 residues long. From germline, CDR1 is MNHEY and CDR2 SVGEGT. The chain's CDR3 is CASSPMWTSGGTDTQYF. The CDR3 DNA is TGTGCCAGCAGTCCCATGTGGACTAGCGGGGGCACAGATACGCAGTATTTT.

The rearrangement links TRBV3-1 to TRBJ2-2, with TRBD1 identical over 7 bases. Germline V gene lookup returns CDR1 LGHDT and CDR2 YNNKEL (reference sequence). The CDR3 length is 13 residues. V lost 3 bases, J lost 6 bases, and 1 base stayed unmatched. The chain's CDR3 is CASSHQGAGELFF. CDR3 sequence (DNA): TGTGCCAGCAGCCACCAGGGGGCCGGGGAGCTGTTTTTT.

The rearrangement uses TRBV19 and TRBJ2-4; 7 bases map to TRBD1. The V segment lost 4 bases and the J segment 1 base; nucleotides outside the gene matches: 4. The CDR3 totals 15 residues. Germline V gene lookup returns CDR1 LNHDA and CDR2 SQIVND (reference sequence). The DNA for the CDR3 is TGTGCCAGTAGTAGCCTAGGGGGCGCCAAAAACATTCAGTACTTC. Amino acid sequence: CASSSLGGAKNIQYF.

The rearrangement joins TRBV19 to TRBJ1-6; 10 nucleotides match TRBD1. The V gene's germline CDR1 is LNHDA and CDR2 SQIVND (reference sequence). The CDR3 has 15 amino acids. The trim removed 1 base at V and 10 bases at J, leaving 4 bases unmatched. The CDR3 spells CASSIGQGAWSPLHF. The CDR3 region has the DNA TGTGCCAGTAGTATAGGACAGGGGGCTTGGTCACCCCTCCACTTT.

This clonotype was seen a handful of times. V usage is TRBV20-1 and J usage is TRBJ1-6; D not resolved. The CDR3 is 16 residues long. V lost 0 bases to trimming and J lost 7 bases, with 16 bases between them. Germline CDR1 and CDR2: DFQATT and SNEGSKA (reference sequence). Written as DNA, the CDR3 is TGCAGTGCTAGAGATCGGCAGAGCCTTGGAAATTCACCCCTCCACTTT. This translates into CSARDRQSLGNSPLHF.

This chain connects TRBV5-1 to TRBJ2-1; 10 nucleotides match TRBD1. Germline lookup yields CDR1 SGHRS and CDR2 YFSETQ. This CDR3 is 18 amino acids long. V shed 4 bases, J shed 0 bases, and the junction held 10 bases outside the gene matches. The CDR3 coding sequence is TGCGCCAGCAGCATAGGGACAGGGGTAGATAGCTCCTACAATGAGCAGTTCTTC. It is translated as CASSIGTGVDSSYNEQFF.

This clonotype was seen more than once but under ten times. The V and J genes are TRBV20-1 and TRBJ1-1; tentatively, D is TRBD1 (5 bases). Trimming left V 3 bases short and J 0 bases short, with 14 bases between. Per the germline V gene, CDR1 is DFQATT and CDR2 is SNEGSKA (reference sequence). This CDR3 comprises 15 residues. The CDR3 sequence: CSARDAQALNTEAFF. The CDR3 DNA is TGCAGTGCTAGGGACGCACAGGCATTGAACACTGAAGCTTTCTTT.

The genes are TRBV27 and TRBJ1-2, with D unclear. The germline gives CDR1 MNHEY, CDR2 SMNVEV (reference sequence). V gave up 4 bases and J gave up 0 bases, with 15 bases separating them. The CDR3 length is 16 residues. The CDR3 bases are TGTGCCAGCAGTTCCCGTCCGTTTAGCTCTAACTATGGCTACACCTTC. Its protein product is CASSSRPFSSNYGYTF.

The rearrangement joins TRBV28 to TRBJ2-7; D ambiguous. This CDR3 region has 13 residues. Germline-derived CDR1 and CDR2 are MDHEN and SYDVKM. The V end lost 7 bases, the J end lost 3 bases, and 13 bases lay between the germline ends. The CDR3 here is CASNPPGSYEQYF. The CDR3, as DNA: TGTGCCAGCAACCCCCCGGGCAGCTACGAGCAGTACTTC.

This sequence joins TRBV4-3 and TRBJ2-1, with 8 positions matching TRBD1. Germline values: CDR1 LGHNA, CDR2 YSLEER. This CDR3 region has 16 residues. Trimming removed 2 bases from V and 6 bases from J; junction bases left unmatched: 9. This CDR3 is CASSQYTGGESNEQFF. CDR3 DNA sequence: TGCGCCAGCAGCCAATATACAGGGGGAGAGTCCAATGAGCAGTTCTTC.

J is TRBJ1-5 and V is TRBV10-3; no reliable D call. Trimming pared 7 bases from V and 7 bases from J, leaving 17 bases between. This CDR3 has 14 amino acids. The germline gives CDR1 ENHRY, CDR2 SYGVKD. For the CDR3, the DNA is TGTGCCATCAAGGCGGCAGCTGTAGACCAGCCCCAGCATTTT. It encodes CAIKAAAVDQPQHF.

The chain carries TRBV6-5 and TRBJ2-2, with 9 bases aligning to TRBD1. CDR3 length equals 18 residues. In germline, CDR1 is MNHEY, CDR2 SVGAGI. V shed 4 bases and J 7 bases; nucleotides not matched to a gene: 16. The CDR3 region has the DNA TGTGCCAGCAGTTCAAACCCCGGGACAGGGCGTGGAGGCGGGGAGCTGTTTTTT. This gives the protein CASSSNPGTGRGGGELFF.

This clonotype was seen more than once but under ten times. The chain couples TRBV7-9 to TRBJ2-6, with 8 positions matching TRBD1. V was clipped by 6 bases and J by 12 bases; unmatched bases: 7. This CDR3 contains 13 residues. In germline, CDR1 is SEHNR, CDR2 FQNEAQ (reference sequence). The CDR3 DNA follows: TGTGCCAGCAGAAGGGGACAGGCTACCGTCCTGACTTTC. Translation: CASRRGQATVLTF. Full variable domain (missing parts from reference TRBV7-9 and TRBJ2-6): DTGVSQNPRHKITKRGQNVTFRCDPISEHNRLYWYRQTLGQGPEFLTYFQNEAQLEKSRLLSDRFSAERPKGSFSTLEIQRTEQGDSAMYLCASRRGQATVLTFGAGSRLTVL.

This sequence joins TRBV10-3 and TRBJ2-1; 8 nucleotides agree with TRBD2. There are 15 residues in the CDR3. J lost 2 bases, V lost 4 bases, and 4 bases had no gene match. In germline, CDR1 is ENHRY, CDR2 SYGVKD. CDR3 nucleotide sequence: TGTGCCATCAGTGGGGGCGGGGGGACCTACAATGAGCAGTTCTTC. Amino acid sequence: CAISGGGGTYNEQFF.

The V gene is TRBV12-3 or TRBV12-4, the J gene TRBJ2-3, with D uncertain. The CDR3 length is 14 residues. V lost 7 bases, J lost 3 bases, and 14 bases lay in between. The DNA for the CDR3 is TGTGCCAGCATCCCCTCGGCACTGACAGATACGCAGTATTTT. Encoded protein: CASIPSALTDTQYF.

As to this clonotype: At one end the junction does not follow the germline gene, possibly because of a read error. The gene calls are TRBV5-6 and TRBJ1-4; D ambiguous. The CDR3 runs 12 residues. Germline CDR1 and CDR2: SGHDT and YYEEEE. The CDR3 reads CASSLKNGKLFF. The CDR3 nucleotides are TGTGCCAGCAGTCTGAAGAATGGAAAACTGTTTTTT.

This clonotype was counted only a few times. The V gene is TRBV4-3, the J gene TRBJ1-3; maybe TRBD1 (5 bases). Trimming removed 0 bases from V and 6 bases from J, with 18 bases in between. Germline V lookup: CDR1 LGHNA, CDR2 YSLEER. CDR3 length: 17 amino acids. The CDR3: CASSQDLWSGGENTIYF. The CDR3 DNA sequence: TGCGCCAGCAGCCAAGACTTGTGGTCCGGGGGAGAAAACACCATATATTTT.

The chain uses TRBV5-6 and TRBJ1-4; D uncertain. The germline gives CDR1 SGHDT, CDR2 YYEEEE. The CDR3 length is 15 residues. The ends were cut back, 1 base at V and 4 bases at J, with 11 bases in the middle. The CDR3 nucleotides are TGTGCCAGCAGCTTGACGGAGCAGGTTAATGAAAAACTGTTTTTT. The encoded protein is CASSLTEQVNEKLFF.

This chain joins TRBV6-5 and TRBJ1-2; D uncertain. This CDR3 contains 14 residues. Trimming left V 5 bases short and J 4 bases short, with 14 bases between. The germline V gene has CDR1 MNHEY and CDR2 SVGAGI. The CDR3 here is CASSPSGAPYGYTF. The DNA for the CDR3 is TGTGCCAGCAGTCCCTCCGGAGCCCCCTATGGCTACACCTTC.

The gene calls are TRBV12-3 or TRBV12-4 and TRBJ2-3, with 7 bases that match TRBD2. Trimming cost V 3 bases and J 0 bases; bases outside gene matches: 12. This CDR3 has 18 residues. DNA of the CDR3: TGTGCCAGCAGTTTGCTAGGGGAGGGGAGACATAGCACAGATACGCAGTATTTT. As protein: CASSLLGEGRHSTDTQYF.

Many counts were recorded for this clonotype. The V gene is TRBV30, the J gene TRBJ2-7, with a weak D call TRBD2 (6 bases). With 2 bases removed from V and 2 bases from J, the gap between germline ends came to 10 bases. This CDR3 is built from 13 residues. Germline assignment: CDR1 GTSNPN and CDR2 SVGIG (reference sequence). The CDR3 nucleotides are TGTGCCTGGAGTCGGGGGATTGCCTACGAGCAGTACTTC. It encodes CAWSRGIAYEQYF.

This clonotype was detected a few times. The V call is TRBV20-1, the J call TRBJ2-5, with D possibly being TRBD2 (5 bases). The ends were cut back, 3 bases at V and 0 bases at J, with 14 bases in the middle. Germline loops: CDR1 DFQATT, CDR2 SNEGSKA (reference sequence). The CDR3 runs 15 residues. The CDR3, as DNA: TGCAGTGCTAGGAATCGGGGATGGTACCAAGAGACCCAGTACTTC. Protein: CSARNRGWYQETQYF.

The chain combines TRBV10-3 with TRBJ1-6, with D tentatively TRBD1 (5 bases). V shed 4 bases and J shed 0 bases, with 22 bases lying between them. Germline CDR1 ENHRY, CDR2 SYGVKD. This CDR3 comprises 20 residues. The CDR3 region is CAISGQLRGGGSSYNSPLHF. CDR3 DNA: TGTGCCATCAGTGGGCAGTTACGGGGCGGAGGAAGCTCCTATAATTCACCCCTCCACTTT.

The J gene is TRBJ2-2, the V gene TRBV12-3 or TRBV12-4; TRBD1 agrees at 12 bases. The V and J ends lost 3 bases and 8 bases, in that order; junction bases with no gene match: 4. There are 15 residues in the CDR3. The CDR3 spells CASSFRDRGRGELFF. The CDR3 nucleotides are TGTGCCAGCAGTTTTAGGGACAGGGGGCGAGGGGAGCTGTTTTTT.

In its sample, this clonotype was seen once. The rearrangement joins TRBV7-9 to TRBJ2-1; D gene unclear. Germline lookup yields CDR1 SEHNR and CDR2 FQNEAQ (reference sequence). V lost 3 bases to trimming and J lost 3 bases, with 9 bases between them. The CDR3 length is 14 residues. The CDR3 spells CASSFRKDYNEQFF. The CDR3 nucleotides read TGTGCCAGCAGCTTCCGTAAAGACTACAATGAGCAGTTCTTC.

This clonotype was detected a few times. The chain recombines TRBV12-3 or TRBV12-4 with TRBJ2-1; TRBD2 might be the D (6 bases). The length of the CDR3 is 15 residues. V lost 5 bases and J lost 6, with 17 bases in between. CDR3 in DNA: TGTGCCAGCAGTCCCCGTAGTAGCGGCCTCAATGAGCAGTTCTTC. Protein product: CASSPRSSGLNEQFF.

There are a few counts of this clonotype. The V and J genes are TRBV5-1 and TRBJ2-3, with 8 bases that match TRBD2. J lost 6 bases, V lost 4 bases, and 10 bases had no gene match. Germline lookup yields CDR1 SGHRS and CDR2 YFSETQ. CDR3 length: 15 amino acids. In DNA form, the CDR3 reads TGCGCCAGCAGCGGCCTAGCGGGCGAGGGGGATACGCAGTATTTT. It specifies CASSGLAGEGDTQYF.

The table lists this clonotype with many counts. The chain has TRBV6-2 or TRBV6-3 and TRBJ2-7; D may be TRBD2 (6 bases). The V gene lost 2 bases and the J gene lost 0 bases, with 11 bases spanning the gap. The CDR3 is 15 amino acids. Germline V gene data show CDR1 as MNHEY and CDR2 as SVGEGT. CDR3 residues: CASSYPGGPSYEQYF. CDR3 coding DNA: TGTGCCAGCAGTTACCCCGGGGGTCCCTCCTACGAGCAGTACTTC.